Presented here are 17 T cell receptor beta chains from one specimen sequenced in a study of human T cells and chemical hapten exposure. Documented time point: patch test 1, 2 weeks after DPC sensitization. Treatment here: therapeutic diphenylcyclopropenone sensitization with weekly scalp DPC. TCRdb re-analysed the RACE reads in MiXCR, keeping a single row per CDR3 protein. The data hold some 350,000 distinct CDR3 sequences, with around 6.9% observed a single time. The sequences come from whole blood, collected in connection with sensitization to the hapten diphenylcyclopropenone (DPC). The receptors derive from a woman aged 18-29 years with alopecia areata. Some clones in this sample may be carry-over from other donors' samples.

This clonotype was counted between two and nine times. The V gene is TRBV20-1, the J gene TRBJ1-5; D ambiguous. Trimming removed 1 base at V and 7 bases at J, with 14 bases between. The CDR3 contains 14 residues. The germline V gene has CDR1 DFQATT and CDR2 SNEGSKA (reference sequence). The CDR3 nucleotides are TGCAGTGCTAGAGTGGGGTTATCGCTACAGCCCCAGCATTTT. Encoded protein: CSARVGLSLQPQHF.

This clonotype was counted only a few times. The chain uses TRBV11-3 and TRBJ2-3; maybe TRBD1 (6 bases). V was pared by 1 base and J by 4 bases, with 9 bases between. From germline, CDR1 is SGHNT and CDR2 YENEEA. The CDR3 is 14 amino acids. CDR3 sequence reads: CASSLVTGSDTQYF. The DNA for the CDR3 is TGTGCCAGCAGCTTAGTGACAGGTTCAGATACGCAGTATTTT. Full variable domain (missing parts from reference TRBV11-3 and TRBJ2-3): EAGVVQSPRYKIIEKKQPVAFWCNPISGHNTLYWYLQNLGQGPELLIRYENEEAVDDSQLPKDRFSAERLKGVDSTLKIQPAELGDSAVYLCASSLVTGSDTQYFGPGTRLTVL.

V is TRBV25-1 and J is TRBJ1-1, with D possibly being TRBD1 (6 bases). V lost 5 bases to trimming and J lost 1 base, with 8 bases between them. Germline V gene data show CDR1 as MGHDK and CDR2 as SYGVNS. The CDR3 loop spans 13 amino acids. The CDR3: CASSRTANTEAFF. Written as DNA, the CDR3 is TGTGCCAGCAGTCGGACAGCGAACACTGAAGCTTTCTTT.

In its sample, this clonotype was seen a few times. This chain links TRBV5-4 with TRBJ2-1; D unresolved. Germline-derived CDR1 and CDR2 are SGHNT and YYREEE (reference sequence). The V and J ends lost 0 bases and 12 bases respectively, with 7 bases between them. The CDR3 loop spans 11 amino acids. For the CDR3, the DNA is TGTGCCAGCAGCTTGGGCAAAGGGCAGTTCTTC. Translating it yields CASSLGKGQFF.

There are a few counts of this clonotype. The chain has TRBV27 and TRBJ1-5; 9 bases align to TRBD1. V was clipped by 6 bases and J by 4 bases; unmatched bases: 7. The CDR3 spans 15 residues. The germline CDR1 and CDR2 sequences are MNHEY and SMNVEV (reference sequence). The CDR3 DNA is TGTGCCAGCAGGACCGGGACAGGGCGAAATCAGCCCCAGCATTTT. Translated, it gives CASRTGTGRNQPQHF.

This clonotype was detected many times. This chain joins TRBV7-2 and TRBJ2-3, with 9 positions matching TRBD1. V shed 5 bases and J 6 bases; nucleotides not matched to a gene: 9. The CDR3 totals 15 residues. Germline CDR1 and CDR2: SGHTA and FQGNSA. CDR3 amino acids: CASSQRTGGRDTQYF. CDR3 in DNA: TGTGCCAGCAGCCAACGCACAGGGGGCCGGGATACGCAGTATTTT.

This clonotype was counted a few times. The rearrangement links TRBV20-1 to TRBJ1-1, with unresolved D. V was shortened by 0 bases and J by 4 bases, with 12 bases between the two germline ends. From germline, CDR1 is DFQATT and CDR2 SNEGSKA (reference sequence). The CDR3 extends over 14 amino acids. The CDR3 DNA is TGCAGTGCTAGAGATTCCGGGGTTGTCACTGAAGCTTTCTTT. Amino acids: CSARDSGVVTEAFF.

This clonotype occurred many times. This chain links TRBV20-1 with TRBJ1-5; D may be TRBD1 (6 bases). The CDR3 covers 17 residues. The germline V and J ends were trimmed by 6 bases and 1 base, with 22 bases remaining between them. The germline CDR1 and CDR2 sequences are DFQATT and SNEGSKA (reference sequence). The chain's CDR3 is CSAPSTGGGLSNQPQHF. The CDR3, as DNA: TGCAGTGCCCCGAGCACGGGGGGCGGTTTAAGCAATCAGCCCCAGCATTTT.

Many counts were recorded for this clonotype. This is likely a read error, given that the CDR3 carries no conserved phenylalanine or tryptophan at its end. The DNA is omitted, as the CDR3 cannot be located on it reliably, and the CDR3 follows TCRdb's listing. The rearrangement joins TRBV4-3 to TRBJ2-3; the table's D gene call, TRBD2, was not cross checked with the DNA. Both ends counted, the CDR3 spans 14 residues. The germline CDR1 and CDR2 sequences are LGHNA and YSLEER. CDR3 amino acids: CASSQVCRAPLPLG.

CDR3 protein: CASSPPWRSYEQYF. The CDR3 DNA reads as TGTGCCAGCAGCCCACCTTGGCGGAGCTACGAGCAGTACTTC. This sequence joins TRBV3-1 and TRBJ2-7; D is unclear. Germline V lookup: CDR1 LGHDT, CDR2 YNNKEL (reference sequence). V lost 4 bases to trimming and J lost 3 bases, with 13 bases between them. The CDR3 has 14 amino acids.

The chain combines TRBV6-2 or TRBV6-3 with TRBJ1-6, with D unresolved. The germline V gene has CDR1 MNHEY and CDR2 SVGEGT. Trimming removed 5 bases at V and 7 bases at J, with 12 bases between. This CDR3 is built from 14 residues. The DNA for the CDR3 is TGTGCCAGCAGTACATCGGCTGAGAATTCACCCCTCCACTTT. Encoded protein: CASSTSAENSPLHF.

CDR3 nucleotides: TGTGCCAGCTCACCTGAACGTGGGTACGGCCAGAACACTGAAGCTTTCTTT. Encoded protein: CASSPERGYGQNTEAFF. The chain joins TRBV18 to TRBJ1-1; D is unresolved. This CDR3 contains 17 residues. V shed 3 bases and J shed 1 base, with 18 bases lying between them. Germline-derived CDR1 and CDR2 are KGHSH and LQKENI.

This clonotype has a handful of counts. CDR3 region: CSAQEGLNYGYTF. In nucleotides, the CDR3 is TGCAGTGCCCAGGAGGGTCTGAACTATGGCTACACCTTC. The rearrangement joins TRBV20-1 to TRBJ1-2; D uncertain. Germline V gives CDR1 DFQATT, CDR2 SNEGSKA (reference sequence). The CDR3 contains 13 residues. With 6 bases removed from V and 2 bases from J, the gap between germline ends came to 13 bases.

This clonotype was counted between two and nine times. V is TRBV28 and J is TRBJ1-1; 9 bases align to TRBD1. Losses at the gene ends were 2 bases for V and 5 bases for J; bases not matched to a gene: 12. This CDR3 is 17 amino acids long. The germline V gene has CDR1 MDHEN and CDR2 SYDVKM. DNA of the CDR3: TGTGCCAGCAGTTTAACAGAACGGACAGGGGTGGAAACTGAAGCTTTCTTT. Its protein is CASSLTERTGVETEAFF.

This clonotype was observed a handful of times. The chain carries TRBV6-5 and TRBJ1-5; D is uncertain. The CDR3 extends over 16 amino acids. Germline V lookup: CDR1 MNHEY, CDR2 SVGAGI. Trimming took 6 bases from V and 4 from J, leaving 19 bases between them. The chain's CDR3 is CASSRLAGNGNQPQHF. DNA for the CDR3: TGTGCCAGCAGCCGTCTTGCGGGGAATGGGAATCAGCCCCAGCATTTT.

As DNA, the CDR3 is TGTGCCAGCAGCTTAGTATTCGGTCCTGGAGAGCAGTACTTC. Translated: CASSLVFGPGEQYF. The gene calls are TRBV7-2 and TRBJ2-7; D uncertain. Trimming pared 1 base from V and 7 bases from J, leaving 14 bases between. The CDR3 totals 14 residues. Germline CDR1 SGHTA, CDR2 FQGNSA.

The gene calls are TRBV5-1 and TRBJ1-6; 7 bases are a match to TRBD1. This CDR3 has 16 residues. Losses at the gene ends were 4 bases for V and 1 base for J; bases not matched to a gene: 5. Germline CDR1 and CDR2: SGHRS and YFSETQ. The CDR3: CASSPEGASYNSPLHF. The CDR3 nucleotides read TGCGCCAGCAGCCCGGAGGGGGCTTCCTATAATTCACCCCTCCACTTT.